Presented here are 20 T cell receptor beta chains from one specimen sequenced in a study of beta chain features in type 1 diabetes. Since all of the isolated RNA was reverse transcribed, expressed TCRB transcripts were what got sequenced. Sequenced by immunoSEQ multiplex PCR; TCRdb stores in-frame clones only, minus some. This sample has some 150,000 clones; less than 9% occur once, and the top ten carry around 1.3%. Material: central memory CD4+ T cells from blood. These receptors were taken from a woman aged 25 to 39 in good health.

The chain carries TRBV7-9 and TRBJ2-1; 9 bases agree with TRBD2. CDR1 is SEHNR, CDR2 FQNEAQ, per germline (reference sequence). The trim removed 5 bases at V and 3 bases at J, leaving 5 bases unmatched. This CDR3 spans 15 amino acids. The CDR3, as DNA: TGTGCCAGCAGCCTACTAGCGGGCTACTACAATGAGCAGTTCTTC. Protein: CASSLLAGYYNEQFF. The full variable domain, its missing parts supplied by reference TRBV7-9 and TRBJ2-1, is DTGVSQNPRHKITKRGQNVTFRCDPISEHNRLYWYRQTLGQGPEFLTYFQNEAQLEKSRLLSDRFSAERPKGSFSTLEIQRTEQGDSAMYLCASSLLAGYYNEQFFGPGTRLTVL.

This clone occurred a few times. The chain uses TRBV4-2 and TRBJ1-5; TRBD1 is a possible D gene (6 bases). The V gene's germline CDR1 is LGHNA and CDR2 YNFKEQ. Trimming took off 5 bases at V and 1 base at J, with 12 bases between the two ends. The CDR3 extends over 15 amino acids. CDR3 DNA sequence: TGTGCCAGCAGCTCACCCGGGACAAGCAATCAGCCCCAGCATTTT. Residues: CASSSPGTSNQPQHF.

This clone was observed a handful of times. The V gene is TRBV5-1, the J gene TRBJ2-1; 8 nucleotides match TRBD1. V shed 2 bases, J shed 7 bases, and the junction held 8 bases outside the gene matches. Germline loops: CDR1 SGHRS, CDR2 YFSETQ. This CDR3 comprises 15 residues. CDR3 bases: TGCGCCAGCAGCTTAGGGCAGGGGGCAGGGAATGAGCAGTTCTTC. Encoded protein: CASSLGQGAGNEQFF.

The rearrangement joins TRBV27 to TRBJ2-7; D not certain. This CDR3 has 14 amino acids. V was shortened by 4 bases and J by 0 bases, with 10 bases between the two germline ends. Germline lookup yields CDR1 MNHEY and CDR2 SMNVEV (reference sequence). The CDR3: CASSSQADSYEQYF. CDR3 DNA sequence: TGTGCCAGCAGTTCCCAGGCCGACTCCTACGAGCAGTACTTC.

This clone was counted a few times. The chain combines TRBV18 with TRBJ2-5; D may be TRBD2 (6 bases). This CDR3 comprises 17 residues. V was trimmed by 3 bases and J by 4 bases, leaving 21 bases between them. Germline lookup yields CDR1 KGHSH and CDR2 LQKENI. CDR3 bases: TGTGCCAGCTCACCTCAAGGAGGGAGGAGGTCGGGAGAGACCCAGTACTTC. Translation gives CASSPQGGRRSGETQYF.

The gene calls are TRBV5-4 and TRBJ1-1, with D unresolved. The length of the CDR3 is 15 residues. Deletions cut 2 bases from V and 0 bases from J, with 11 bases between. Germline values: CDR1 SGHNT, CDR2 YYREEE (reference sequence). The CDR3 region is CASSFGSRMNTEAFF. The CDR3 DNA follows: TGTGCCAGCAGCTTCGGGTCCCGCATGAACACTGAAGCTTTCTTT.

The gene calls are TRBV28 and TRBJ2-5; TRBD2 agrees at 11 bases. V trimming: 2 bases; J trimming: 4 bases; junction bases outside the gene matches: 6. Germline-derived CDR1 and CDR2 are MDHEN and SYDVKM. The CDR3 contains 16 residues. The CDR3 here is CASSLASGRRGETQYF. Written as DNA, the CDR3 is TGTGCCAGCAGTTTAGCTAGCGGGAGGCGGGGAGAGACCCAGTACTTC.

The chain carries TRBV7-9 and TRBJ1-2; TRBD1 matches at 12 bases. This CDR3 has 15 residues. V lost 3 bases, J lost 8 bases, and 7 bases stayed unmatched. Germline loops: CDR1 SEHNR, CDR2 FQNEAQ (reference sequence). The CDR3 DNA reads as TGTGCCAGCAGCTTGGAAGGGACAGGGGGCGGAGGCTACACCTTC. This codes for CASSLEGTGGGGYTF.

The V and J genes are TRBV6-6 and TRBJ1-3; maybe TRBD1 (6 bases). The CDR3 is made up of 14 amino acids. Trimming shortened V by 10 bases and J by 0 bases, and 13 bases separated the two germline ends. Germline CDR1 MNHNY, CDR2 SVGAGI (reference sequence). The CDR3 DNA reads TGTGCCACCCGTGGACAGAGCTCTGGAAACACCATATATTTT. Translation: CATRGQSSGNTIYF.

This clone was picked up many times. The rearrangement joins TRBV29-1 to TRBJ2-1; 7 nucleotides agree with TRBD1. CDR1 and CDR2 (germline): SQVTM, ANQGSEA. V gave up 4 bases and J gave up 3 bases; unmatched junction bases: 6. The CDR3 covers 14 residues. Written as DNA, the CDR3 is TGCAGCGTTGGGGACCGGGACAGCTACAATGAGCAGTTCTTC. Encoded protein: CSVGDRDSYNEQFF.

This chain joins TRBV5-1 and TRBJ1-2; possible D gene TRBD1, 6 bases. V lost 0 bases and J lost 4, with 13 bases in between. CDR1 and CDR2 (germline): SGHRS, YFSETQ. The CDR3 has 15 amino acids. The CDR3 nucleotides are TGCGCCAGCAGCTTGGCAGAAGGGGGAATCTATGGCTACACCTTC. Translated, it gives CASSLAEGGIYGYTF.

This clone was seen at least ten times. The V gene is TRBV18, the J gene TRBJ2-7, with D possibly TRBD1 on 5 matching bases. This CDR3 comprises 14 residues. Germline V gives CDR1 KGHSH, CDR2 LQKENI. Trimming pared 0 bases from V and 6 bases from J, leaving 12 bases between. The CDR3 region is CASSPPRTSAEQYF. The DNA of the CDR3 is TGTGCCAGCTCACCACCGAGGACATCCGCCGAGCAGTACTTC.

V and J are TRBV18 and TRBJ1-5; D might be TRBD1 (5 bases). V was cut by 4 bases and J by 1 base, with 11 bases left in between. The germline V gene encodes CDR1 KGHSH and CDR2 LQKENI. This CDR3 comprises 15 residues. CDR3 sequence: CASSRGQVSNQPQHF. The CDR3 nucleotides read TGTGCCAGCTCACGGGGCCAAGTGAGCAATCAGCCCCAGCATTTT.

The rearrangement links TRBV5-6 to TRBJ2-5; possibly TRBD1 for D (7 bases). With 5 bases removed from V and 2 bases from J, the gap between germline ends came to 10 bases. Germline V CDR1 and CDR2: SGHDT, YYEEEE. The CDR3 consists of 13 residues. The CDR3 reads CASRRDSQETQYF. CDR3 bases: TGTGCCAGCAGGCGGGACAGTCAAGAGACCCAGTACTTC.

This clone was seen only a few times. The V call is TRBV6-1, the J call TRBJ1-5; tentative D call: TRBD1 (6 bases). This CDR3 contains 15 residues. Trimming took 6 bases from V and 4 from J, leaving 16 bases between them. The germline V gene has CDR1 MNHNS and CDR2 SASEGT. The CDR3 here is CASRRQATNNQPQHF. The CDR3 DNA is TGTGCCAGCAGGCGACAGGCCACAAATAATCAGCCCCAGCATTTT.

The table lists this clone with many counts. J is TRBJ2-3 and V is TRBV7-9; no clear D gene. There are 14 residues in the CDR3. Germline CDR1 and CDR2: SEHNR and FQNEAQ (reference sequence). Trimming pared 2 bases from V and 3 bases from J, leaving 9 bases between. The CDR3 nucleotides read TGTGCCAGCAGCTTAAGTACGGTTACAGATACGCAGTATTTT. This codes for CASSLSTVTDTQYF. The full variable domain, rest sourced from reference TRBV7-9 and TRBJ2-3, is DTGVSQNPRHKITKRGQNVTFRCDPISEHNRLYWYRQTLGQGPEFLTYFQNEAQLEKSRLLSDRFSAERPKGSFSTLEIQRTEQGDSAMYLCASSLSTVTDTQYFGPGTRLTVL.

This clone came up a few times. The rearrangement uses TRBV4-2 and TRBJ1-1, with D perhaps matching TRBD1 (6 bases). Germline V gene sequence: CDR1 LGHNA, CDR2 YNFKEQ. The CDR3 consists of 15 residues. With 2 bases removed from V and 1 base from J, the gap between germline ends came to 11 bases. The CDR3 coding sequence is TGTGCCAGCAGCCAAATCGACAGGACGAACACTGAAGCTTTCTTT. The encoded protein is CASSQIDRTNTEAFF.

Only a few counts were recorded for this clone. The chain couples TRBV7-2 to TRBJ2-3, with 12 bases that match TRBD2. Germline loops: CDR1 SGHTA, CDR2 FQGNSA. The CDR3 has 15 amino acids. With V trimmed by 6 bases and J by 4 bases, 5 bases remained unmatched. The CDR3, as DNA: TGTGCCAGCAGTGGACTAGCGGGATCGTCAGATACGCAGTATTTT. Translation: CASSGLAGSSDTQYF.

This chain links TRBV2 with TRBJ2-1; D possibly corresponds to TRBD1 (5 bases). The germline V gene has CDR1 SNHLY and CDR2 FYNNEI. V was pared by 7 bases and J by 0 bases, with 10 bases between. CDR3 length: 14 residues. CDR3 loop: CASKSDSSYNEQFF. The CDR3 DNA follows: TGTGCCAGCAAAAGCGACAGCTCCTACAATGAGCAGTTCTTC.

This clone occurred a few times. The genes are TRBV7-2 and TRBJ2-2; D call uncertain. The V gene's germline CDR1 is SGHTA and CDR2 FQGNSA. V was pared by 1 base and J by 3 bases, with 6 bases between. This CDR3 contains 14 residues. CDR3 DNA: TGTGCCAGCAGCTTAGGCGGATACACCGGGGAGCTGTTTTTT. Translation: CASSLGGYTGELFF.